The next 14 T cell receptor beta chains were all read from a single sample in a study of breast tumors, draining lymph nodes, adjacent tissues. The lymph nodes were axillary draining lymph nodes from breast cancer patients. One entry per CDR3 protein, called by TCRdb with MiXCR from the multiplex PCR reads. The data contain 200,000 to 300,000 distinct CDR3 sequences, 30% of them singletons. Source material: axillary lymph node tissue. The receptors were gathered from a female donor with breast cancer. Some clones in this sample may be carry-over from other donors' samples.

This clonotype appeared many times. The rearrangement joins TRBV24-1 to TRBJ1-1; D is undetermined. This CDR3 comprises 11 residues. The V end lost 4 bases, the J end lost 6 bases, and 5 bases lay between the germline ends. Germline lookup yields CDR1 KGHDR and CDR2 SFDVKD. The CDR3 region has the DNA TGTGCCACCAGTGAAGGGCCTGAAGCTTTCTTT. Translation: CATSEGPEAFF.

This clonotype was recorded at least ten times. The CDR3 sequence: CASSISREETQYF. The CDR3 region has the DNA TGTGCCAGTAGTATCAGCAGAGAAGAGACCCAGTACTTC. This chain links TRBV19 with TRBJ2-5, with unresolved D. Germline V CDR1 and CDR2: LNHDA, SQIVND (reference sequence). Trimming cost V 3 bases and J 3 bases, with 8 bases left between them. The CDR3 contains 13 residues.

This clonotype has ten or more counts. This chain uses TRBV30 with TRBJ2-7, with TRBD2 matching 7 bases. Germline CDR1 reads GTSNPN; CDR2 reads SVGIG (reference sequence). This CDR3 region has 13 residues. V lost 5 bases to trimming and J lost 2 bases; unmatched junction nucleotides: 6. As DNA, the CDR3 is TGTGCCTGGTCTCGAGGGAGGGCCTACGAGCAGTACTTC. Its translation is CAWSRGRAYEQYF.

About this clonotype: At one of its ends the junction is not consistent with the germline gene, which may arise from a read error. The V and J genes are TRBV3-1 and TRBJ2-3; no clear D. The V gene's germline CDR1 is LGHDT and CDR2 YNNKEL (reference sequence). CDR3 length equals 12 residues. DNA of the CDR3: TGTGTCAGCAGCCAAGATCGGATAGGACAGTATTTT. Translating gives CVSSQDRIGQYF.

This clonotype came up a few times. V usage is TRBV27 and J usage is TRBJ2-7, with a tentative D call TRBD1 (5 bases). Germline V gives CDR1 MNHEY, CDR2 SMNVEV (reference sequence). Trimming stripped 2 bases from V and 0 bases from J, with 8 bases between. This CDR3 contains 14 residues. CDR3 residues: CASSLKGLSYEQYF. The CDR3 DNA reads TGTGCCAGCAGTTTAAAGGGGCTCTCCTACGAGCAGTACTTC.

This clonotype was picked up many times. J is TRBJ2-5 and V is TRBV7-3, with 10 bases matching TRBD2. Germline V gives CDR1 SGHTA, CDR2 FQGTGA. The CDR3 loop spans 15 amino acids. V trimming: 1 base; J trimming: 5 bases; junction bases outside the gene matches: 4. The CDR3 protein is CASSLMASGSETQYF. CDR3 in DNA: TGTGCCAGCAGCTTAATGGCTAGCGGGAGTGAGACCCAGTACTTC.

With regard to this clonotype: This may come from a read error, since a much larger clone is one base off. The chain recombines TRBV5-1 with TRBJ2-1; TRBD2 matches at 13 bases. Per germline, CDR1 SGHRS and CDR2 YFSETQ. Trimming at V came to 4 bases and at J to 9 bases, leaving 10 bases not matched to a gene. This CDR3 has 16 residues. In DNA form, the CDR3 reads TGCGCCAGCAGCGCCAGGACTAGCGGGAGAGGGAGTGAGCAGTTCTTC. Translation: CASSARTSGRGSEQFF.

On this clonotype: A much larger clone sits a single nucleotide away, making a read error possible. The chain has TRBV20-1 and TRBJ2-7, with TRBD1 matching over 7 bases. Germline values: CDR1 DFQATT, CDR2 SNEGSKA (reference sequence). Trimming took 3 bases from V and 5 from J; bases not matched to a gene: 16. The CDR3 has 16 amino acids. CDR3 residues: CSASGQDGYTGHEQYF. The CDR3 region has the DNA TGCAGTGCTAGTGGACAGGATGGCTATACGGGCCACGAGCAGTACTTC.

This clonotype has at least ten counts. The chain has TRBV30 and TRBJ1-5; D is unclear. Germline loops: CDR1 GTSNPN, CDR2 SVGIG (reference sequence). V lost 1 base and J lost 5, with 9 bases in between. The CDR3 is 13 residues long. This CDR3 is CAWSDRRDQPQHF. The CDR3 nucleotides are TGTGCCTGGAGTGACCGGCGGGATCAGCCCCAGCATTTT.

This clonotype showed up just a few times. No conserved phenylalanine or tryptophan ends this CDR3, so it is likely a read error. The chain uses TRBV9 and TRBJ2-1; D may be TRBD2 (6 bases). From germline, CDR1 is SGDLS and CDR2 YYNGEE. This CDR3 contains 13 residues. V dropped 3 bases and J dropped 6 bases, with 10 bases sitting between them. For the CDR3, the DNA is TGTGCCAGCAGCGGCGGGGTACCCAATGAGCAGTTCTCC. It translates to CASSGGVPNEQFS.

Notes on this clonotype: Being one base from a much bigger clone, this may be a read error. Given the absence of the conserved phenylalanine or tryptophan at the CDR3 end, a read error is likely. The chain combines TRBV6-1 with TRBJ1-5; 7 bases are shared with TRBD1. Germline CDR1 reads MNHNS; CDR2 reads SASEGT. Germline trimming cut 9 bases from V and 2 bases from J; bases unmatched to any gene: 10. There are 15 residues in the CDR3. In nucleotides, the CDR3 is TGTGCCAGTAATCACAGGGGCGGAGGCAATCAGCCCCAGCATTCT. It specifies CASNHRGGGNQPQHS.

CDR3 DNA: TGTGCCAGCAGTGAAGGGGGGTACCAAGAGACAACTAATGAAAAACTGTTTTTT. It is translated as CASSEGGYQETTNEKLFF. The chain employs TRBV25-1 and TRBJ1-4; a possible D gene is TRBD1 (5 bases). Germline V lookup: CDR1 MGHDK, CDR2 SYGVNS. The V gene lost 2 bases and the J gene lost 0 bases, with 16 bases spanning the gap. The CDR3 consists of 18 residues.

The table lists this clonotype with many counts. The gene calls are TRBV5-1 and TRBJ2-1; a possible D gene is TRBD1 (5 bases). Germline V gene data show CDR1 as SGHRS and CDR2 as YFSETQ. The CDR3 totals 15 residues. V was clipped by 0 bases and J by 7 bases, with 14 bases between them. The CDR3, as DNA: TGCGCCAGCAGCTTGGCGCCGTCTAGGGGTAATGAGCAGTTCTTC. Protein product: CASSLAPSRGNEQFF.

The V and J genes are TRBV30 and TRBJ1-3; a possible D gene is TRBD1 (5 bases). Germline V CDR1 and CDR2: GTSNPN, SVGIG (reference sequence). The ends were cut back, 1 base at V and 2 bases at J, with 6 bases in the middle. This CDR3 is 13 amino acids long. CDR3 loop: CAWSGGTGNTIYF. The DNA for the CDR3 is TGTGCCTGGAGTGGGGGGACTGGAAACACCATATATTTT. The full variable domain, its missing parts supplied by reference TRBV30 and TRBJ1-3, is SQTIHQWPATLVQPVGSPLSLECTVEGTSNPNLYWYRQAAGRGLQLLFYSVGIGQISSEVPQNLSASRPQDRQFILSSKKLLLSDSGFYLCAWSGGTGNTIYFGEGSWLTVV.